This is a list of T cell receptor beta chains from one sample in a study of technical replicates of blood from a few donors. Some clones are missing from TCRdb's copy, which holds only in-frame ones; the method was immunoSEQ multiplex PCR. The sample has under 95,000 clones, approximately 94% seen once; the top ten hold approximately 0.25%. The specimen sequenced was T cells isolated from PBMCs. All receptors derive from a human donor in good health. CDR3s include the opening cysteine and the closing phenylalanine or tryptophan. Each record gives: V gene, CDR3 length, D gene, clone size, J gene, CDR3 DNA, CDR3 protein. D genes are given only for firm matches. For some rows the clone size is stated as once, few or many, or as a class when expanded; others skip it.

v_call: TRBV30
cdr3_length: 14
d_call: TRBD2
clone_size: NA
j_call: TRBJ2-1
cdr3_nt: TGTGCCCGCCGACTAGCGGGACCGTACAATGAGCAGTTCTTC
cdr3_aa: CARRLAGPYNEQFF

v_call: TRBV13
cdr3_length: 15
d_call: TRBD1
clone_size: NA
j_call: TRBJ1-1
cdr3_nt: TGTGCCAGCAGCAAGGGGGCCCATGGGAACACTGAAGCTTTCTTT
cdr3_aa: CASSKGAHGNTEAFF

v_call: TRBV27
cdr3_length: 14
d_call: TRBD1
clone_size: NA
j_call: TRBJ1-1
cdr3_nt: TGTGCCAGCAGTTTATGGGACAGGGACACTGAAGCTTTCTTT
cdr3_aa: CASSLWDRDTEAFF

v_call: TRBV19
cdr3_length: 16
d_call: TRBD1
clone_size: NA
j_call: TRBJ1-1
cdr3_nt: TGTGCCACACTCCAGTTCGACAGGGTGTTGGGGACTGAAGCTTTCTTT
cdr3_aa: CATLQFDRVLGTEAFF

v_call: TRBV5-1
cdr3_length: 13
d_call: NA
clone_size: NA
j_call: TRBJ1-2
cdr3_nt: TGCGCCAGCAGCTCCGGGGGTAACTATGGCTACACCTTC
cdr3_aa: CASSSGGNYGYTF

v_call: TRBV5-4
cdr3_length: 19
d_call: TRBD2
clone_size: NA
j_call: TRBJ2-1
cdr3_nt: TGTGCCAGCAGCCGATGGACTAGCGGGGGGGCCCTCTCCTACAATGAGCAGTTCTTC
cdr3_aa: CASSRWTSGGALSYNEQFF

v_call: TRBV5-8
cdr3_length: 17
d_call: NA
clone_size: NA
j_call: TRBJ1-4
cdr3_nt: TGTGCCAGCAGCTTGGCCGACATACTTGCAACTAATGAAAAACTGTTTTTT
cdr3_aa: CASSLADILATNEKLFF

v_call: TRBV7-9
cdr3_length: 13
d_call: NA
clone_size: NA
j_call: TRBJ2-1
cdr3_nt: TGTGCCAGCAGCTCGACACCGAACAATGAGCAGTTCTTC
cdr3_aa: CASSSTPNNEQFF

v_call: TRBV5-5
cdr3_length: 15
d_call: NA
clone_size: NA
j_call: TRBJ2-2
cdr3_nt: TGTGCCAGCAGCTTGAACGTAATGGCCACCGGGGAGCTGTTTTTT
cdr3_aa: CASSLNVMATGELFF

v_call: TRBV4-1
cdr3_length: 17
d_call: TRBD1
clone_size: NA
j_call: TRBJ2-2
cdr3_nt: TGCGCCAGCAGTCAGACCCGGACAGGCTTGAACACCGGGGAGCTGTTTTTT
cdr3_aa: CASSQTRTGLNTGELFF

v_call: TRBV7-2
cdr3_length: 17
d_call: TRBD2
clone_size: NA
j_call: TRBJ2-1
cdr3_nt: TGTGCCAGCAGCTTAGTGGTAGCGGGGGTTAACTACAATGAGCAGTTCTTC
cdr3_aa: CASSLVVAGVNYNEQFF

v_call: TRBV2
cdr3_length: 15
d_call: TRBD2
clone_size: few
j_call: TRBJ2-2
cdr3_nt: TGTGCCAGCAAGTCTCCTAGCGGAATCACCGGGGAGCTGTTTTTT
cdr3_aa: CASKSPSGITGELFF

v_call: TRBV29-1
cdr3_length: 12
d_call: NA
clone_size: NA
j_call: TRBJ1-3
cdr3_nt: TGCAGCGTCCTTCTCTCTGGAAACACCATATATTTT
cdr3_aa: CSVLLSGNTIYF

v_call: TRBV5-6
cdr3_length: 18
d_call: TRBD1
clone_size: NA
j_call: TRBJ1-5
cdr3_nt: TGTGCCAGCAGCTTGGGACAGGGACACATCTATAGCAATCAGCCCCAGCATTTT
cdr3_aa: CASSLGQGHIYSNQPQHF

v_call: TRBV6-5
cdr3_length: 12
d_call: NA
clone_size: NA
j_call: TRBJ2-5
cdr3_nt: TGTGCCAGCAGCGGGTCAACACAGACCCAGTACTTC
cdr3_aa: CASSGSTQTQYF

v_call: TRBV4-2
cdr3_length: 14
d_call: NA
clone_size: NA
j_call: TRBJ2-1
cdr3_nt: TGTGCCAGCAGCCAAGGAAGAGACTACAATGAGCAGTTCTTC
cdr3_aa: CASSQGRDYNEQFF

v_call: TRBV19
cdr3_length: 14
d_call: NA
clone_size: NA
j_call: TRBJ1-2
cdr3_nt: TGTGCCAGTAGGAGACAGGTTGGGAACTATGGCTACACCTTC
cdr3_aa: CASRRQVGNYGYTF

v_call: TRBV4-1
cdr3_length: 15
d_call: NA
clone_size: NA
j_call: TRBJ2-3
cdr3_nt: TGCGCCAGCAGCCAAGGTAAAATCGGCACAGATACGCAGTATTTT
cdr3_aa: CASSQGKIGTDTQYF

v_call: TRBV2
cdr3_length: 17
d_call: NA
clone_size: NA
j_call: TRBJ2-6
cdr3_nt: TGTGCCATCTCGGGGGGCCGTAAAGACTCTGGGGCCAACGTCCTGACTTTC
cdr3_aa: CAISGGRKDSGANVLTF

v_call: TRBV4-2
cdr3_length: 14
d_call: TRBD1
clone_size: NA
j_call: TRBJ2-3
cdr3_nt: TGTGCCAGCAGCCGACAGGGTAACACAGATACGCAGTATTTT
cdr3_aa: CASSRQGNTDTQYF

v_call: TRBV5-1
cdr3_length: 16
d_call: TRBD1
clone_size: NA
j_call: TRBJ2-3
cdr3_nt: TGCGCCAGCAGCTCGGACGGGACAGGGGGCAGGAGAACGCAGTATTTT
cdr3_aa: CASSSDGTGGRRTQYF

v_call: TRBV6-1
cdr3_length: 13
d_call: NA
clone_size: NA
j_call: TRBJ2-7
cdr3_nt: TGTGCCAGCAGTGAAGCTCCCGCCAGGGAGCAGTACTTC
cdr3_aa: CASSEAPAREQYF

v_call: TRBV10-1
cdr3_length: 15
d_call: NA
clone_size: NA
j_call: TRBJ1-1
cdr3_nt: TGCGCCAGCAGTGAGTCTAGGCCAGGGGACACTGAAGCTTTCTTT
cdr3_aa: CASSESRPGDTEAFF

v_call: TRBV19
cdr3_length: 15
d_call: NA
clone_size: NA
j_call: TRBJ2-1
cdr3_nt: TGTGCCAGTAAGAGGAGGCAGAGCTCCTACAATGAGCAGTTCTTC
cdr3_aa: CASKRRQSSYNEQFF

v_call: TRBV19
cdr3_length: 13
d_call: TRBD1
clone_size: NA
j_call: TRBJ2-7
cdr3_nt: TGTGCCAGTAGTGTCAGGGGGTACTACGAGCAGTACTTC
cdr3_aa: CASSVRGYYEQYF

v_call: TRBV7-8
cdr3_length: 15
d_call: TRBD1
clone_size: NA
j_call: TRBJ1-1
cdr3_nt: TGTGCCAGCAGCATCGACAGGGCCCGGCGCACTGAAGCTTTCTTT
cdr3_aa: CASSIDRARRTEAFF

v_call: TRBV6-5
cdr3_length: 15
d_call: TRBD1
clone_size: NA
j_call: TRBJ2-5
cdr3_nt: TGTGCCAGCAGTTACGGACAGGGGACGAGGGAGACCCAGTACTTC
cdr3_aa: CASSYGQGTRETQYF

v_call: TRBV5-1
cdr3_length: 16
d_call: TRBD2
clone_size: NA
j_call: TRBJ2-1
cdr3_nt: TGCGCCAGCAGTCGCGGGGGGGCCCAATCGTACAATGAGCAGTTCTTC
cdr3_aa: CASSRGGAQSYNEQFF